One and the same sample provided the 17 T cell receptor beta chains below, sequenced in a study of blood T cell repertoires in COVID-19. The data were produced by immunoSEQ multiplex PCR, yet TCRdb's version contains in-frame clones alone and is incomplete. This table has about 190,000 clones, roughly 89% appearing once. Sequenced: peripheral blood. The receptors originated from a middle-aged man with acute or convalescent COVID-19.

The chain employs TRBV6-5 and TRBJ1-3, with D hard to call. V gave up 7 bases and J gave up 0 bases, with 10 bases separating them. Germline V CDR1 and CDR2: MNHEY, SVGAGI. CDR3 length equals 14 residues. In DNA, the CDR3 is TGTGCCAGCATCCGTCTATACTCTGGAAACACCATATATTTT. Protein product: CASIRLYSGNTIYF.

V usage is TRBV6-1 and J usage is TRBJ1-1; D call uncertain. Germline CDR1 and CDR2: MNHNS and SASEGT. V dropped 1 base and J dropped 8 bases, with 11 bases sitting between them. The CDR3 runs to 13 residues. The CDR3 nucleotides read TGTGCCAGCAGTGAAGGCGGCGCCCTGGAAGCTTTCTTT. The encoded protein is CASSEGGALEAFF.

The chain combines TRBV13 with TRBJ2-1; D is possibly TRBD1 (5 bases). Trimming cost V 5 bases and J 13 bases, with 18 bases left between them. Germline V gene data show CDR1 as PRHDT and CDR2 as FYEKMQ (reference sequence). The CDR3 length is 13 residues. CDR3 protein: CASSPPGQGKQFF. CDR3 nucleotides: TGTGCCAGCAGCCCCCCAGGGCAGGGTAAACAGTTCTTC.

The CDR3 region has the DNA TGTGCCAGCAGCCTACAGGGTATCAAAGGGGACAATGAGCAGTTCTTC. This translates into CASSLQGIKGDNEQFF. The chain recombines TRBV6-2 or TRBV6-3 with TRBJ2-1; D may be TRBD1 (6 bases). The ends were cut back, 6 bases at V and 5 bases at J, with 20 bases in the middle. This CDR3 is 16 amino acids long. The germline V gene has CDR1 MNHEY and CDR2 SVGEGT.

This chain links TRBV6-1 with TRBJ1-2; 9 positions agree with TRBD1. The J segment lost 6 bases and the V segment lost 2 bases, leaving 19 bases of the junction unmatched. This CDR3 has 19 amino acids. Germline CDR1 and CDR2: MNHNS and SASEGT. CDR3 nucleotides: TGTGCCAGCAGTGAATGGCCCAATCAGCAAAGGACAGGGGAGCATGGCTACACCTTC. It encodes CASSEWPNQQRTGEHGYTF.

The gene calls are TRBV27 and TRBJ1-1, with a possible D match to TRBD1 (6 bases). The CDR3 totals 17 residues. Trimming pared 0 bases from V and 0 bases from J, leaving 14 bases between. Germline CDR1 is MNHEY and CDR2 is SMNVEV (reference sequence). The CDR3 bases are TGTGCCAGCAGTTTATCAATGCGGGGGCCCATGAACACTGAAGCTTTCTTT. It is translated as CASSLSMRGPMNTEAFF.

CDR3 in amino acids: CASRARLAYNNEQFF. DNA for the CDR3: TGTGCCAGCAGGGCTAGACTAGCGTATAACAATGAGCAGTTCTTC. The V gene is TRBV28, the J gene TRBJ2-1; 8 bases align to TRBD2. V was pared by 6 bases and J by 5 bases, with 9 bases of the junction left unmatched. This CDR3 has 15 amino acids. Germline CDR1 is MDHEN and CDR2 is SYDVKM.

This chain connects TRBV18 to TRBJ2-2, with 8 bases matching TRBD1. Trimming at V came to 3 bases and at J to 1 base, leaving 4 bases not matched to a gene. The germline V gene encodes CDR1 KGHSH and CDR2 LQKENI. This CDR3 contains 16 residues. This CDR3 is CASSPLDRGNTGELFF. The CDR3 coding sequence is TGTGCCAGCTCACCCCTAGACAGGGGGAACACCGGGGAGCTGTTTTTT.

The J gene is TRBJ1-1, the V gene TRBV27; 8 nucleotides line up with TRBD1. The CDR3 has 14 residues. Germline trimming cut 5 bases from V and 4 bases from J; bases unmatched to any gene: 6. Germline V gene lookup returns CDR1 MNHEY and CDR2 SMNVEV (reference sequence). This CDR3 reads CASSVDRVSTEAFF. CDR3 nucleotide sequence: TGTGCCAGCAGTGTGGACAGGGTGTCCACTGAAGCTTTCTTT.

CDR3: CASSSIQGAVEQFF. The CDR3 DNA reads TGCGCCAGCAGCTCGATCCAGGGGGCAGTTGAGCAGTTCTTC. The rearrangement links TRBV5-1 to TRBJ2-1; 8 bases line up with TRBD1. Germline CDR1 and CDR2: SGHRS and YFSETQ. CDR3 size: 14 residues. The ends lost 3 bases at V and 9 bases at J; junction bases unmatched: 8.

V gene TRBV6-5 combines with J gene TRBJ2-1; 8 nucleotides agree with TRBD1. The V gene's germline CDR1 is MNHEY and CDR2 SVGAGI. The CDR3 totals 14 residues. Losses at the gene ends were 6 bases for V and 9 bases for J; bases not matched to a gene: 10. The CDR3 spells CASSHNRGVGEQFF. In DNA, the CDR3 is TGTGCCAGCAGCCATAACAGGGGGGTTGGTGAGCAGTTCTTC.

J is TRBJ1-2 and V is TRBV28, with D perhaps matching TRBD1 (6 bases). The CDR3 is made up of 14 amino acids. The germline CDR1 and CDR2 sequences are MDHEN and SYDVKM. V gave up 6 bases and J gave up 4 bases, with 15 bases separating them. The CDR3 DNA reads TGTGCCAGCAGCCCTTCTACAGGGACCTATGGCTACACCTTC. It is translated as CASSPSTGTYGYTF.

The chain joins TRBV7-9 to TRBJ1-1; the D is unclear. The V and J ends lost 5 bases and 1 base respectively, with 8 bases between them. Germline CDR1 reads SEHNR; CDR2 reads FQNEAQ (reference sequence). This CDR3 has 13 amino acids. The CDR3 coding sequence is TGTGCCAGCAGCAGACGGGGGAACACTGAAGCTTTCTTT. Translation gives CASSRRGNTEAFF. The full variable domain, with the rest looked up from reference TRBV7-9 and TRBJ1-1, is DTGVSQNPRHKITKRGQNVTFRCDPISEHNRLYWYRQTLGQGPEFLTYFQNEAQLEKSRLLSDRFSAERPKGSFSTLEIQRTEQGDSAMYLCASSRRGNTEAFFGQGTRLTVV.

The J gene is TRBJ2-3, the V gene TRBV27, with D perhaps matching TRBD2 (6 bases). Trimming left V 1 base short and J 5 bases short, with 13 bases between. CDR3 length equals 15 residues. Germline lookup yields CDR1 MNHEY and CDR2 SMNVEV (reference sequence). Here the CDR3 DNA reads TGTGCCAGCAGTTTATGGGGAGGAGGTGAAGATACGCAGTATTTT. Residues: CASSLWGGGEDTQYF.

The chain has TRBV5-8 and TRBJ2-2; 10 bases line up with TRBD1. The germline CDR1 and CDR2 sequences are SGHTS and YDEGEE. The J segment lost 7 bases and the V segment lost 7 bases, leaving 7 bases of the junction unmatched. CDR3 size: 14 residues. The CDR3 spells CASYQTGGIGELFF. CDR3 nucleotide sequence: TGTGCCAGCTACCAGACAGGGGGCATCGGGGAGCTGTTTTTT.

The gene calls are TRBV4-2 and TRBJ1-5; perhaps TRBD1 as D (5 bases). The germline CDR1 and CDR2 sequences are LGHNA and YNFKEQ. The CDR3 consists of 14 residues. Trimming cost V 4 bases and J 1 base, with 8 bases left between them. CDR3 DNA sequence: TGTGCCAGCAGCCCTAGGGGAAGCAATCAGCCCCAGCATTTT. Its protein is CASSPRGSNQPQHF.

This chain connects TRBV5-1 to TRBJ2-1; 14 bases agree with TRBD2. The ends lost 4 bases at V and 9 bases at J; junction bases unmatched: 12. The CDR3 length is 17 residues. Germline lookup yields CDR1 SGHRS and CDR2 YFSETQ. The CDR3 DNA follows: TGCGCCAGCAGCCTCCGGCCGGGACTAGCGGGAGAGGTTGAGCAGTTCTTC. It translates to CASSLRPGLAGEVEQFF.